Below are 15 T cell receptor beta chains sequenced from a single sample in a study of T cell responses to AZD1222 COVID-19 vaccine. Profiling relied on immunoSEQ multiplex PCR, and the TCRdb table lists in-frame clones only, not all of them. The sample consists of about 110,000 clones, over 75% of them appearing once. The sample here was peripheral blood, taken 28 days after the second AZD1222 dose. The receptors here all came from an adult who received the AZD1222 COVID-19 vaccine.

V is TRBV20-1 and J is TRBJ2-3; TRBD2 matches 7 bases. The CDR3 runs to 13 residues. V dropped 3 bases and J dropped 2; count of bases not matched to a gene: 2. The germline V gene has CDR1 DFQATT and CDR2 SNEGSKA (reference sequence). The chain's CDR3 is CSASLADTDTQYF. The CDR3 DNA reads as TGCAGTGCTAGTCTAGCGGACACAGATACGCAGTATTTT.

The V gene is TRBV20-1, the J gene TRBJ1-2, with D hard to call. In germline, CDR1 is DFQATT, CDR2 SNEGSKA (reference sequence). Trimming left V 1 base short and J 7 bases short, with 4 bases between. The CDR3 spans 10 residues. CDR3 residues: CSARGGGYTF. CDR3 DNA sequence: TGCAGTGCTAGAGGGGGTGGCTACACCTTC.

The V call is TRBV2, the J call TRBJ2-1; the match to TRBD1 covers 8 bases. Germline assignment: CDR1 SNHLY and CDR2 FYNNEI. The CDR3 contains 21 residues. Unmatched junction bases numbered 30, after V lost 6 bases and J lost 8 bases. This CDR3 is CASSDPWPSSLVFGQGDEQFF. The CDR3 DNA sequence: TGTGCCAGCAGCGACCCTTGGCCTTCGTCCCTCGTTTTCGGACAGGGCGATGAGCAGTTCTTC. Combining the CDR3 with reference TRBV2 and TRBJ2-1 gives the whole variable domain EPEVTQTPSHQVTQMGQEVILRCVPISNHLYFYWYRQILGQKVEFLVSFYNNEISEKSEIFDDQFSVERPDGSNFTLKIRSTKLEDSAMYFCASSDPWPSSLVFGQGDEQFFGPGTRLTVL.

This clone has just one count. The V and J genes are TRBV12-3 or TRBV12-4 and TRBJ2-7; TRBD2 matches at 7 bases. The V and J ends lost 7 bases and 3 bases, in that order; junction bases with no gene match: 3. The CDR3 spans 12 residues. The CDR3 is CASKRDLYEQYF. For the CDR3, the DNA is TGTGCCAGCAAGCGGGACCTCTACGAGCAGTACTTC.

V and J are TRBV5-4 and TRBJ2-5; D might be TRBD1 (6 bases). There are 15 residues in the CDR3. Germline V gene data show CDR1 as SGHNT and CDR2 as YYREEE (reference sequence). V lost 2 bases and J 4 bases, leaving 15 bases between the germline ends. The DNA for the CDR3 is TGTGCCAGCAGCTTCCGATCCGGCAGGGGAGAGACCCAGTACTTC. This codes for CASSFRSGRGETQYF.

V usage is TRBV28 and J usage is TRBJ1-5; maybe TRBD1 (5 bases). CDR1 and CDR2 from the germline V gene are MDHEN and SYDVKM. This CDR3 region has 18 residues. V was cut by 2 bases and J by 1 base, with 18 bases left in between. The CDR3 region is CASSLGAGGKISNQPQHF. The CDR3 DNA reads TGTGCCAGCAGTTTAGGGGCGGGGGGGAAAATAAGCAATCAGCCCCAGCATTTT.

The V gene is TRBV28, the J gene TRBJ2-7, with 7 bases fitting TRBD1. The germline V gene encodes CDR1 MDHEN and CDR2 SYDVKM. The CDR3 spans 13 residues. Trimming at V came to 6 bases and at J to 5 bases, leaving 7 bases not matched to a gene. CDR3 in DNA: TGTGCCAGCAGAGCAGCCGGGACAGACGAGCAGTACTTC. Protein sequence: CASRAAGTDEQYF.

The genes are TRBV6-2 or TRBV6-3 and TRBJ1-1; D not resolved. Trimming left V 4 bases short and J 1 base short, with 10 bases between. The CDR3 has 14 residues. Per germline, CDR1 MNHEY and CDR2 SVGEGT. The CDR3 here is CASSSIFENTEAFF. The CDR3 nucleotides read TGTGCCAGCAGTTCCATCTTTGAGAACACTGAAGCTTTCTTT.

The chain carries TRBV6-5 and TRBJ2-5; D may match TRBD1 or TRBD2 (6 bases each). The V and J ends lost 4 bases and 1 base respectively, with 13 bases between them. The CDR3 is 15 amino acids. Germline-derived CDR1 and CDR2 are MNHEY and SVGAGI. In DNA, the CDR3 is TGTGCCAGCAGTTTACAGGGAGGAGGCCAAGAGACCCAGTACTTC. It translates to CASSLQGGGQETQYF.

The CDR3 region has the DNA TGTGCCAGCAGCCACACTAGCGGGAGACCCCATGAGCAGTTCTTC. Amino acids: CASSHTSGRPHEQFF. V usage is TRBV6-5 and J usage is TRBJ2-1, with 11 bases that match TRBD2. Trimming at V came to 6 bases and at J to 8 bases, leaving 9 bases not matched to a gene. The CDR3 spans 15 residues. Germline assignment: CDR1 MNHEY and CDR2 SVGAGI.

The V call is TRBV5-1, the J call TRBJ1-4, with 7 nucleotides matching TRBD1. The germline CDR1 and CDR2 sequences are SGHRS and YFSETQ. This CDR3 contains 14 residues. With 3 bases clipped from V and 5 bases from J, the junction kept 4 bases outside the gene matches. CDR3 sequence: CASSSGQTNEKLFF. CDR3 in DNA: TGCGCCAGCAGCTCGGGACAGACGAATGAAAAACTGTTTTTT.

The chain has TRBV2 and TRBJ2-5; D unclear. Germline V CDR1 and CDR2: SNHLY, FYNNEI. The V and J ends lost 10 bases and 4 bases respectively, with 10 bases between them. CDR3 size: 11 residues. In DNA, the CDR3 is TGTGCCACCCTCCAGGTAGAGACCCAGTACTTC. Amino acid sequence: CATLQVETQYF.

The V and J genes are TRBV7-9 and TRBJ1-3; D gene unclear. Germline assignment: CDR1 SEHNR and CDR2 FQNEAQ (reference sequence). The CDR3 extends over 16 amino acids. Deletions cut 5 bases from V and 2 bases from J, with 16 bases between. Written as DNA, the CDR3 is TGTGCCAGCAGCCGGGGTTGGGGAGAAGCTGGAAACACCATATATTTT. This encodes CASSRGWGEAGNTIYF.

This clone was detected only a few times. The chain links TRBV6-2 or TRBV6-3 to TRBJ1-5; D is perhaps TRBD1 (5 bases). V lost 6 bases to trimming and J lost 1 base, with 10 bases between them. This CDR3 is built from 14 residues. CDR1 is MNHEY, CDR2 SVGEGT, per germline. The DNA of the CDR3 is TGTGCCAGCAGGCCTCAGGGCAGCAATCAGCCCCAGCATTTT. Its translation: CASRPQGSNQPQHF.

The chain uses TRBV5-4 and TRBJ2-2; the D is unclear. The germline V gene encodes CDR1 SGHNT and CDR2 YYREEE (reference sequence). V lost 2 bases and J 2 bases, leaving 10 bases between the germline ends. The CDR3 is 15 residues long. The DNA for the CDR3 is TGTGCCAGCAGCTTCAACCCGGTAAACACCGGGGAGCTGTTTTTT. Translation: CASSFNPVNTGELFF.